This is a list of T cell receptor beta chains from one sample in a study of blood T cell repertoires in COVID-19. This table comes from immunoSEQ multiplex PCR, and its TCRdb copy is limited to in-frame clones, with some not included. The repertoire holds fewer than 700,000 clones, with roughly 91% as singletons. Sequencing was carried out using peripheral blood. These TCRs come from a woman aged 50 to 60 with COVID-19, enrolled during active disease. Both conserved end residues are part of each CDR3. The order of the fields is CDR3 protein, CDR3 DNA, V gene, CDR3 length, clone size, D gene, J gene. The D gene is left open where the match is weak. The size of a clone is reported for some rows only, either as once, few or many, or as a class for expanded clones.

CASSPGLGGEAFF	TGTGCCAGCAGTCCAGGGCTAGGGGGTGAAGCTTTCTTT	TRBV28	13	NA	NA	TRBJ1-1
CASSQVRDSEQYF	TGCGCCAGCAGCCAAGTGAGAGATAGTGAGCAGTACTTC	TRBV4-1	13	NA	NA	TRBJ2-7
CASSARGLGNTEAFF	TGTGCCAGCAGCGCCCGAGGCCTAGGAAACACTGAAGCTTTCTTT	TRBV28	15	NA	NA	TRBJ1-1
CASSESRGQGGTEAFF	TGCGCCAGCAGTGAGTCTCGAGGGCAGGGAGGCACTGAAGCTTTCTTT	TRBV10-1	16	NA	NA	TRBJ1-1
CATELGPGQKRSYEQYF	TGCGCCACCGAACTGGGACCGGGACAGAAGAGATCCTACGAGCAGTACTTC	TRBV23-1	17	once	TRBD1	TRBJ2-7
CASTFLPRVHGYTF	TGTGCCAGCACCTTCCTCCCCAGGGTCCATGGCTACACCTTC	TRBV6-5	14	NA	NA	TRBJ1-2
CASSPGFPEAFF	TGTGCCAGCAGCCCCGGTTTCCCTGAAGCTTTCTTT	TRBV5-5	12	NA	NA	TRBJ1-1
CATSDPSTGGGSYTF	TGTGCCACCAGTGACCCCTCAACAGGGGGTGGGAGCTACACCTTC	TRBV24-1	15	NA	TRBD1	TRBJ1-2
CASSYIPGSGLDEAFF	TGTGCCAGCAGTTACATTCCGGGGTCGGGGTTGGATGAAGCTTTCTTT	TRBV6-5	16	NA	NA	TRBJ1-1
CASTDRQGVSGYTF	TGTGCCAGCACCGATCGACAGGGGGTCAGTGGCTACACCTTC	TRBV18	14	NA	TRBD1	TRBJ1-2
CASSPGQYGTEAFF	TGTGCCAGCAGTCCCGGACAGTATGGCACTGAAGCTTTCTTT	TRBV2	14	NA	NA	TRBJ1-1
CAWSLSRDSEAFF	TGTGCCTGGAGTCTTTCCCGCGACTCTGAAGCTTTCTTT	TRBV30	13	few	NA	TRBJ1-1
CSVDGAGGELFF	TGCAGCGTTGATGGCGCGGGCGGGGAGCTGTTTTTT	TRBV29-1	12	NA	NA	TRBJ2-2
CASSITGSSSYEQYF	TGTGCCAGCAGTATTACGGGGAGCAGCTCCTACGAGCAGTACTTC	TRBV6-5	15	NA	NA	TRBJ2-7
CSASQGNGEKLFF	TGCAGTGCTAGTCAGGGTAATGGGGAAAAACTGTTTTTT	TRBV20-1	13	NA	NA	TRBJ1-4
CASSIRDSKPYGYTF	TGTGCCAGCAGCATCCGGGACTCAAAACCCTATGGCTACACCTTC	TRBV5-4	15	NA	NA	TRBJ1-2
CAWSPSPPRNTEAFF	TGTGCCTGGAGTCCGTCCCCCCCCAGGAACACTGAAGCTTTCTTT	TRBV30	15	NA	NA	TRBJ1-1
CASSPEGGYNEQFF	TGCGCCAGCAGCCCCGAGGGCGGTTACAATGAGCAGTTCTTC	TRBV4-1	14	NA	NA	TRBJ2-1
CASSPSLGTANSPLHF	TGTGCCAGTAGCCCCAGCCTCGGGACAGCTAATTCACCCCTCCACTTT	TRBV19	16	NA	TRBD1	TRBJ1-6
CASSRLNYGYTF	TGTGCCAGCAGTCGTCTTAACTATGGCTACACCTTC	TRBV6-5	12	NA	NA	TRBJ1-2
CASKTTGADTQYF	TGTGCCAGTAAGACGACAGGGGCAGATACGCAGTATTTT	TRBV19	13	NA	TRBD1	TRBJ2-3
CASRDGRGYYEQYF	TGTGCCAGCAGGGACGGGAGGGGATACTACGAGCAGTACTTC	TRBV6-6	14	NA	TRBD2	TRBJ2-7